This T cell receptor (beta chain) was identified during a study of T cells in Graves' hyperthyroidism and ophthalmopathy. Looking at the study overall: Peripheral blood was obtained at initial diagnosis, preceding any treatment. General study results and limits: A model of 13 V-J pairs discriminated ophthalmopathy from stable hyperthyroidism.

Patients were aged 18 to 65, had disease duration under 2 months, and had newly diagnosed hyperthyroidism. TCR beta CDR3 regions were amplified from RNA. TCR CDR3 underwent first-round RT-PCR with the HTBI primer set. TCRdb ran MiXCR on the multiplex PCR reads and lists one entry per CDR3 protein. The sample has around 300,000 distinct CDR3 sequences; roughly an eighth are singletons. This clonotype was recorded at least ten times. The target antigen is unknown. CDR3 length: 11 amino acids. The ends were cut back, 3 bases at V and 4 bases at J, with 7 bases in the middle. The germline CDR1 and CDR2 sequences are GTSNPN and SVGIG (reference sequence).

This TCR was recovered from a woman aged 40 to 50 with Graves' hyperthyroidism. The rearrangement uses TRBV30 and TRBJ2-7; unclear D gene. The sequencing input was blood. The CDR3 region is CAWRGNYEQYF. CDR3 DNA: TGTGCCTGGAGGGGGAATTACGAGCAGTACTTC. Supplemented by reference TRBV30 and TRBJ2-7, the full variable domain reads SQTIHQWPATLVQPVGSPLSLECTVEGTSNPNLYWYRQAAGRGLQLLFYSVGIGQISSEVPQNLSASRPQDRQFILSSKKLLLSDSGFYLCAWRGNYEQYFGPGTRLTVT.